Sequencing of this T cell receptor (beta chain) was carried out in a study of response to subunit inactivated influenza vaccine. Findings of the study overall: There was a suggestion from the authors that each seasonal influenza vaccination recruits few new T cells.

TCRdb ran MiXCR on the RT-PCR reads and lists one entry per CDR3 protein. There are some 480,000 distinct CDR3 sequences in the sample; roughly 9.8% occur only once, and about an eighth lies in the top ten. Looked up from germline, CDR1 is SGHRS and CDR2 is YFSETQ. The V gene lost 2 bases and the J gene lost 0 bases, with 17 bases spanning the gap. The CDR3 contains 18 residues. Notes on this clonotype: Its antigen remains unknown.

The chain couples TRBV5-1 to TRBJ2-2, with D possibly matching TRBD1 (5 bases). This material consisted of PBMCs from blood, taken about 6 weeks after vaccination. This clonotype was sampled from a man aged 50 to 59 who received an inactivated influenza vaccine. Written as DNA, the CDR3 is TGCGCCAGCAGCTTTGGCCCGGCGGACACGACGAACACCGGGGAGCTGTTTTTT. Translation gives CASSFGPADTTNTGELFF.